The entry that follows covers one TCR beta chain sequence. The antigen this receptor binds is unknown. No base quality information exists; no much larger clone differs at one position. Sequenced on an Illumina HiSeq 2500. Quantitative 5'-RACE with molecular barcodes was the method used to prepare the TCR beta libraries. Processing in the source paper ran as follows. To identify disease-linked TCR variants, a new computational method was used, one built on a probabilistic model of VDJ rearrangement. TCRdb reprocessed the public reads (quality trimming at Q25 with fastp, clone calling with MiXCR) and kept in-frame beta chains. Records with the same CDR3 protein are collapsed into one entry carrying the most frequent genes and DNA. The V and J calls follow TCRdb's processing rather than the paper's. For this sample there are 250,000 or so distinct CDR3 sequences; roughly a quarter appear just once. Of the sample, around 0.64% falls within the top ten clones.

At the junction V is shortened by 2 bases and J by 9 bases, with 5 bases in between. CDR3 length: 11 amino acids, cysteine to phenylalanine. Only the CDR3 DNA stays, 33 bases, in frame from base 1. The data belong to a study of CD8 T cells in ankylosing spondylitis (dated by TCRdb to between 2016 and 2019). The study in broad terms: T cell receptor beta repertoires were profiled in healthy donors and ankylosing spondylitis patients so that disease-linked TCR variants could be found. The full study cohort comprised approximately 23 ankylosing spondylitis patients and some 110 healthy donors. Samples of peripheral blood were taken, and for ankylosing spondylitis patients, synovial fluid was collected as well. The paper's findings and limits, for the study overall: Blood from ankylosing spondylitis patients appeared to be characterized by a TCR beta motif made up of under ten highly homologous amino acid variants. The disease-linked clones showed a CD8+ phenotype and occurred at relatively low frequencies in peripheral blood. Some of the motif variants had been reported before in the synovial fluid and blood of reactive arthritis patients, a finding that suggests common disease-initiation mechanisms. According to the report, matched synovial fluid samples from ankylosing spondylitis patients were significantly enriched for the disease-linked clones.

This receptor was obtained from a male donor with ankylosing spondylitis or in good health (not recorded which). The chain couples TRBV12-3 or TRBV12-4 to TRBJ2-1, with the D gene not confidently named. Sample: blood, either unsorted or a sorted T cell fraction (not recorded which). The CDR3 here reads CASSLKGEQFF. The DNA reads as follows: TGTGCCAGCAGTTTAAAGGGTGAGCAGTTCTTC.